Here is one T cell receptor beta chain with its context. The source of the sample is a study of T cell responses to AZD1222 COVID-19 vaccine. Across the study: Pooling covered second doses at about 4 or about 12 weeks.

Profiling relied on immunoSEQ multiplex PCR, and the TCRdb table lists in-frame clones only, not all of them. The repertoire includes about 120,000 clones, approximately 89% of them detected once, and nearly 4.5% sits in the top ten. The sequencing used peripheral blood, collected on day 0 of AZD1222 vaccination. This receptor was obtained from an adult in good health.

The CDR3 region is CASSYSSTYNSPLHF. In DNA, the CDR3 is TGTGCCAGCAGTTACTCGAGTACCTATAATTCACCCCTCCACTTT. The chain links TRBV6-5 to TRBJ1-6; D is ambiguous. Germline V gene data show CDR1 as MNHEY and CDR2 as SVGAGI. The CDR3 has 15 amino acids. Trimming removed 0 bases from V and 2 bases from J, with 5 bases in between.